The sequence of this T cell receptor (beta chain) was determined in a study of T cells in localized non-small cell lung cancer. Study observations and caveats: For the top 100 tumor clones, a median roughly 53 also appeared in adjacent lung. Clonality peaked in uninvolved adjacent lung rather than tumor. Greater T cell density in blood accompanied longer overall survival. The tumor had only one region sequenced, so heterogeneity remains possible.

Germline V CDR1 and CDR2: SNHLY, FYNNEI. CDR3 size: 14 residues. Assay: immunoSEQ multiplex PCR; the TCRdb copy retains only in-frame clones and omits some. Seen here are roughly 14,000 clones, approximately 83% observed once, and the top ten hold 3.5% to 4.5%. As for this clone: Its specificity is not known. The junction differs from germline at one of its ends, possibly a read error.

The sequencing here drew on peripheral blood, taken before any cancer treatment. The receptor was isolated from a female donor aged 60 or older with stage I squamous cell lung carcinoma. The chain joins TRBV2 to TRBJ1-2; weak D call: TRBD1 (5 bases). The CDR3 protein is CARSEGQTVYGYTF. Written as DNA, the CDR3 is TGTGCCAGAAGTGAAGGACAAACCGTCTATGGCTACACCTTC.